Shown below are 17 T cell receptor beta chains from a single sample sequenced in a study of T cell responses to AZD1222 COVID-19 vaccine. Here immunoSEQ multiplex PCR was the method, and the copy in TCRdb shows in-frame clones only, minus some. The table lists about 82,000 clones, approximately 90% of them singletons. The input for sequencing was peripheral blood, taken on day 0 of AZD1222 vaccination. The receptors stem from an adult in good health.

The chain uses TRBV15 and TRBJ1-2; D remains ambiguous. The V end lost 0 bases, the J end lost 4 bases, and 6 bases lay between the germline ends. Germline CDR1 and CDR2: LNHNV and YYDKDF (reference sequence). The CDR3 runs to 13 residues. The chain's CDR3 is CATSRDGPYGYTF. CDR3 DNA: TGTGCCACCAGCAGAGACGGACCCTATGGCTACACCTTC.

V is TRBV11-1 and J is TRBJ1-4, with a weak D call TRBD1 (5 bases). The CDR3 length is 15 residues. Germline CDR1 reads SGHAT; CDR2 reads FQDESV (reference sequence). V was trimmed by 1 base and J by 8 bases, leaving 14 bases between them. The chain's CDR3 is CASSLGGTQTEKLFF. DNA for the CDR3: TGTGCCAGCAGCTTAGGCGGGACTCAGACCGAAAAACTGTTTTTT.

V usage is TRBV29-1 and J usage is TRBJ1-2, with 9 bases that match TRBD1. Germline V gene sequence: CDR1 SQVTM, CDR2 ANQGSEA. The CDR3 spans 15 residues. V lost 7 bases to trimming and J lost 3 bases; unmatched junction nucleotides: 12. As DNA, the CDR3 is TGCAGCGCCTCCAGGCGGGGGACAGGGCACTATGGCTACACCTTC. As protein: CSASRRGTGHYGYTF.

The V gene is TRBV5-8, the J gene TRBJ1-2; 8 bases map to TRBD1. Germline lookup yields CDR1 SGHTS and CDR2 YDEGEE. The CDR3 has 13 amino acids. With V trimmed by 4 bases and J by 3 bases, 2 bases remained unmatched. The CDR3 is CASSRTGYYGYTF. Written as DNA, the CDR3 is TGTGCCAGCAGCCGGACAGGGTACTATGGCTACACCTTC.

The V and J genes are TRBV6-4 and TRBJ1-2; TRBD1 matches at 10 bases. This CDR3 is built from 13 residues. After removal of 5 bases from V and 6 bases from J, the junction contained 3 bases not matched to a gene. The germline gives CDR1 MRHNA, CDR2 SNTAGT. The CDR3 sequence is CASSPGQGHGYTF. CDR3 coding DNA: TGTGCCAGCAGTCCGGGACAGGGGCATGGCTACACCTTC.

CDR3 nucleotide sequence: TGTGCCAGCAGTTACTCAGGACAGGGGGCGGATGAGCAGTTCTTC. Amino acid sequence: CASSYSGQGADEQFF. The V gene is TRBV6-5, the J gene TRBJ2-1, with 11 positions matching TRBD1. The CDR3 is 15 residues long. V dropped 0 bases and J dropped 8; count of bases not matched to a gene: 3. In germline, CDR1 is MNHEY, CDR2 SVGAGI.

The chain is built from TRBV4-2 and TRBJ2-1; D could derive from TRBD1 or TRBD2 (5 bases each). Per the germline V gene, CDR1 is LGHNA and CDR2 is YNFKEQ. The CDR3 is 16 residues long. The V gene lost 0 bases and the J gene lost 0 bases, with 9 bases spanning the gap. The CDR3 nucleotides read TGTGCCAGCAGCCAAGATGAGGGGAGCTCCTACAATGAGCAGTTCTTC. This translates into CASSQDEGSSYNEQFF.

The chain recombines TRBV27 with TRBJ2-1; D is perhaps TRBD2 (7 bases). The CDR3 has 14 amino acids. Per germline, CDR1 MNHEY and CDR2 SMNVEV (reference sequence). V was pared by 1 base and J by 8 bases, with 12 bases between. CDR3 DNA: TGTGCCAGCAGTTTATGGAGGGGGGGGGATGAGCAGTTCTTC. Translated: CASSLWRGGDEQFF.

This chain connects TRBV3-1 (or the pseudogene TRBV3-2) to TRBJ1-1, with D maybe TRBD1 (5 bases). Trimming removed 4 bases at V and 0 bases at J, with 12 bases between. Germline V gene lookup returns CDR1 LGHDT and CDR2 YNNKEL (reference sequence). The CDR3 consists of 15 residues. The CDR3 is CASSPPWGVNTEAFF. CDR3 nucleotides: TGTGCCAGCAGCCCACCTTGGGGGGTGAACACTGAAGCTTTCTTT.

This chain connects TRBV4-3 to TRBJ2-5, with 11 bases lining up with TRBD1. CDR1 and CDR2 from the germline V gene are LGHNA and YSLEER. The CDR3 is made up of 16 amino acids. V shed 2 bases and J 5 bases; nucleotides not matched to a gene: 7. CDR3 coding DNA: TGCGCCAGCAGCCAATATTTTGGACAGGGGGCTGAGACCCAGTACTTC. Protein: CASSQYFGQGAETQYF.

The gene calls are TRBV11-3 and TRBJ1-1; 12 bases are shared with TRBD1. The V and J ends lost 6 bases and 1 base, in that order; junction bases with no gene match: 6. CDR3 length equals 16 residues. Germline V CDR1 and CDR2: SGHNT, YENEEA. Here the CDR3 reads CASRKPGQGANTEAFF. Written as DNA, the CDR3 is TGTGCCAGCAGAAAACCGGGACAGGGGGCGAACACTGAAGCTTTCTTT.

The chain carries TRBV18 and TRBJ2-7; D remains ambiguous. The CDR3 spans 13 residues. V lost 2 bases, J lost 2 bases, and 7 bases lay in between. Per the germline V gene, CDR1 is KGHSH and CDR2 is LQKENI. The CDR3 loop is CASSPSETYEQYF. CDR3 nucleotide sequence: TGTGCCAGCTCACCATCTGAAACCTACGAGCAGTACTTC.

The chain links TRBV6-1 to TRBJ1-4, with D unresolved. In germline, CDR1 is MNHNS, CDR2 SASEGT. V lost 2 bases and J lost 10, with 11 bases in between. This CDR3 region has 13 residues. In nucleotides, the CDR3 is TGTGCCAGCAGTGAAACGTTAGGAGGAAAACTGTTTTTT. Translated, it gives CASSETLGGKLFF.

J is TRBJ2-7 and V is TRBV5-1; perhaps TRBD1 as D (5 bases). With 6 bases removed from V and 0 bases from J, the gap between germline ends came to 13 bases. CDR3 length equals 14 residues. Germline V gene lookup returns CDR1 SGHRS and CDR2 YFSETQ. This chain's CDR3 is CASNLQENSYEQYF. The CDR3 nucleotides are TGCGCCAGCAATTTACAGGAAAACTCCTACGAGCAGTACTTC.

This clone showed up just once. The chain carries TRBV19 and TRBJ1-2; no clear D. Trimming took 6 bases from V and 4 from J, leaving 9 bases between them. Germline lookup yields CDR1 LNHDA and CDR2 SQIVND (reference sequence). This CDR3 contains 12 residues. CDR3 protein: CASRGSSYGYTF. The CDR3 coding sequence is TGTGCCAGTAGAGGATCCTCCTATGGCTACACCTTC.

V gene TRBV28 combines with J gene TRBJ1-6, with a weak D call TRBD1 (5 bases). Germline lookup yields CDR1 MDHEN and CDR2 SYDVKM. The CDR3 runs 15 residues. Trimming shortened V by 5 bases and J by 6 bases, and 14 bases separated the two germline ends. The CDR3, as DNA: TGTGCCAGCAGTCCGCCCGGGACGGTTAATTCACCCCTCCACTTT. It translates to CASSPPGTVNSPLHF.

The J gene is TRBJ1-2, the V gene TRBV6-5; D remains ambiguous. Germline V CDR1 and CDR2: MNHEY, SVGAGI. Trimming left V 10 bases short and J 3 bases short, with 12 bases between. This CDR3 has 12 residues. The DNA of the CDR3 is TGTGCCATCTCTCCAGCCCACTATGGCTACACCTTC. As protein: CAISPAHYGYTF.